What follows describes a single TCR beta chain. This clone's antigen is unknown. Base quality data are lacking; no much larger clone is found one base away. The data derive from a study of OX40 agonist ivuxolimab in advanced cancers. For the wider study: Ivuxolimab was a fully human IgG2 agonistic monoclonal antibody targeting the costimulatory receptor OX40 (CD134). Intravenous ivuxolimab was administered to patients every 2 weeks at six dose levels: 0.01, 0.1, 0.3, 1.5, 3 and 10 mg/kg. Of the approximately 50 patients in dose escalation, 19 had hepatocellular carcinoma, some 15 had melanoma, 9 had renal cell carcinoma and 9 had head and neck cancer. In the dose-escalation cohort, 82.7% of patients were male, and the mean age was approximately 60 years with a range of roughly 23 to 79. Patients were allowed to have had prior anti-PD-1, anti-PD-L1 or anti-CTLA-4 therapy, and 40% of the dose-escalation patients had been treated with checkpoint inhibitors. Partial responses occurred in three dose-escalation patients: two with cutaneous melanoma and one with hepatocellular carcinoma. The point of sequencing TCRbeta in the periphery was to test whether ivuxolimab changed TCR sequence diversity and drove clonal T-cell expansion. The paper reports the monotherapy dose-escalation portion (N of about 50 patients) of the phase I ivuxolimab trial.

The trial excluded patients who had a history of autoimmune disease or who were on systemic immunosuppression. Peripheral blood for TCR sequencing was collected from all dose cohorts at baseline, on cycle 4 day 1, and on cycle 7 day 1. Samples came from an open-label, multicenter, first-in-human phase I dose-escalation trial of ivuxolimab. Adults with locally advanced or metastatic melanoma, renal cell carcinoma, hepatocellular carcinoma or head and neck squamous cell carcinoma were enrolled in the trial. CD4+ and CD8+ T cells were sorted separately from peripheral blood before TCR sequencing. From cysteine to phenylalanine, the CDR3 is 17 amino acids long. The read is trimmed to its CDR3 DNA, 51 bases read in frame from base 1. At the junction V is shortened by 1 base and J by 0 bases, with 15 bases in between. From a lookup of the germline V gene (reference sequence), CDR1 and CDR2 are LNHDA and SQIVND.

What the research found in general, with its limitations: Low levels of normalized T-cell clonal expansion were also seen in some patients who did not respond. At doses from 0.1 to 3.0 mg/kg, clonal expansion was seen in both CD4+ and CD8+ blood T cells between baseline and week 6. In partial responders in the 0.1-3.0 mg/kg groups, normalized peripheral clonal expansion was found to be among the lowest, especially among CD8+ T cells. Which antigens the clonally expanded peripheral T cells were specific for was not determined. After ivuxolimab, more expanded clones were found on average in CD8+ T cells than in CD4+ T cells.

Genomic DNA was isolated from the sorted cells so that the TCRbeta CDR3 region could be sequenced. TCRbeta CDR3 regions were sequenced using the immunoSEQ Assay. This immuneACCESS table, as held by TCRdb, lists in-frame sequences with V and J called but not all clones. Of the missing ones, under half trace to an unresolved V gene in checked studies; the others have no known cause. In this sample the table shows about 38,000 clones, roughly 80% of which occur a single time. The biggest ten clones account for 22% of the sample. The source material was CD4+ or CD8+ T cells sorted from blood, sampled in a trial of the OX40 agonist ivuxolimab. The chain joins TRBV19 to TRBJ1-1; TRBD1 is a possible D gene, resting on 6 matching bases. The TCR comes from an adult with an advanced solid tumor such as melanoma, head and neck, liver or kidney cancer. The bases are TGTGCCAGTAGTATAGTAGGACAGCTGGTTATGAACACTGAAGCTTTCTTT. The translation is CASSIVGQLVMNTEAFF. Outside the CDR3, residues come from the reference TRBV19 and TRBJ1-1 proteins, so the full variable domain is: DGGITQSPKYLFRKEGQNVTLSCEQNLNHDAMYWYRQDPGQGLRLIYYSQIVNDFQKGDIAEGYSVSREKKESFPLTVTSAQKNPTAFYLCASSIVGQLVMNTEAFFGQGTRLTVV.